These 8 T cell receptor beta chains were all obtained from the same sample, sequenced in a study of patients and donors after allogeneic stem cell transplantation. TCRdb called the RT-PCR reads again in MiXCR, with one record for every CDR3 protein. The table lists 800,000 to 1,000,000 distinct CDR3 sequences, roughly 18% of them singletons. The sequenced sample was blood, either unsorted or a sorted T cell fraction (not recorded which). These receptors were collected from a human donor who was either an allogeneic HSCT recipient or a stem cell or donor lymphocyte infusion donor (not recorded which). It is not recorded whose cells these are; they may come from a transplant donor.

In this sample, this clonotype turned up many times. The chain has TRBV12-3 or TRBV12-4 and TRBJ2-1, with a weak D call TRBD2 (5 bases). This CDR3 contains 15 residues. The ends were cut back, 4 bases at V and 0 bases at J, with 10 bases in the middle. Here the CDR3 reads CASSSPGSSYNEQFF. CDR3 in DNA: TGTGCCAGCAGTTCCCCTGGGAGCTCCTACAATGAGCAGTTCTTC.

This clonotype appeared a few times. This sequence joins TRBV20-1 and TRBJ2-1, with a weak D call TRBD2 (5 bases). The length of the CDR3 is 15 residues. Per germline, CDR1 DFQATT and CDR2 SNEGSKA (reference sequence). The germline V and J ends were trimmed by 1 base and 0 bases, with 10 bases remaining between them. CDR3 DNA: TGCAGTGCTAGAGGCGGGTCTAGCTCCTACAATGAGCAGTTCTTC. This encodes CSARGGSSSYNEQFF.

V gene TRBV11-2 combines with J gene TRBJ1-2; maybe TRBD1 (6 bases). This CDR3 has 15 residues. CDR1 and CDR2 from the germline V gene are SGHAT and FQNNGV. V lost 1 base to trimming and J lost 3 bases, with 12 bases between them. CDR3 region: CASSLARRGDYGYTF. The CDR3 DNA follows: TGTGCCAGCAGCTTAGCCCGCAGGGGCGACTATGGCTACACCTTC.

The rearrangement links TRBV3-1 to TRBJ2-1, with 7 bases lining up with TRBD2. The CDR3 length is 12 residues. Germline CDR1 reads LGHDT; CDR2 reads YNNKEL (reference sequence). V shed 5 bases and J 6 bases; nucleotides not matched to a gene: 1. CDR3 in amino acids: CASSASGNEQFF. The CDR3, as DNA: TGTGCCAGCAGCGCTAGCGGCAATGAGCAGTTCTTC.

This clonotype was recorded a few times. This chain connects TRBV7-9 to TRBJ2-3; D is unresolved. Trimming removed 4 bases at V and 3 bases at J, with 11 bases between. The germline gives CDR1 SEHNR, CDR2 FQNEAQ (reference sequence). The CDR3 length is 14 residues. DNA for the CDR3: TGTGCCAGCAGCTACCAGAAGGGTACAGATACGCAGTATTTT. Translated: CASSYQKGTDTQYF.

The CDR3 loop is CASSPDRVGEQYF. CDR3 bases: TGTGCCAGCTCACCGGACAGGGTGGGAGAGCAGTACTTC. The rearrangement links TRBV18 to TRBJ2-7, with 8 bases aligning to TRBD1. The length of the CDR3 is 13 residues. Per germline, CDR1 KGHSH and CDR2 LQKENI. V dropped 3 bases and J dropped 7; count of bases not matched to a gene: 5.

This clonotype was detected only a few times. The genes are TRBV6-1 and TRBJ2-5; TRBD2 aligns across 9 bases. The ends lost 7 bases at V and 5 bases at J; junction bases unmatched: 11. This CDR3 spans 15 amino acids. Germline V gene data show CDR1 as MNHNS and CDR2 as SASEGT. CDR3 protein: CASTKTSGVVETQYF. DNA for the CDR3: TGTGCCAGCACTAAGACTAGCGGTGTGGTCGAGACCCAGTACTTC.

This clonotype was seen a single time. The V call is TRBV19, the J call TRBJ2-2; possibly TRBD1 or TRBD2 for D (7 bases each). CDR1 is LNHDA, CDR2 SQIVND, per germline (reference sequence). Between the trimmed V and J ends, which lost 6 bases and 6 bases, there was a span of 17 bases. The CDR3 sequence is 15 residues long. This CDR3 reads CASRTGEGVSGELFF. Here the CDR3 DNA reads TGTGCCAGTAGAACAGGGGAGGGAGTGTCCGGGGAGCTGTTTTTT.